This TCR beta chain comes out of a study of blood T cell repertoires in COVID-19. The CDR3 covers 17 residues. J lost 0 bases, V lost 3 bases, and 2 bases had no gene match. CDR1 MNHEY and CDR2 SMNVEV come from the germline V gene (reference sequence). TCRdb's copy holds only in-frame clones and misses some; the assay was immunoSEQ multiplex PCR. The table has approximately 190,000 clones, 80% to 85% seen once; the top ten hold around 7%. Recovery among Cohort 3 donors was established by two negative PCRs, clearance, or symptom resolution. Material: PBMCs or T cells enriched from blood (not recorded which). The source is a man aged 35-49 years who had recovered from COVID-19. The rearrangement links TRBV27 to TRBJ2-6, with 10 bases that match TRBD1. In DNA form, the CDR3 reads TGTGCCAGCAGTTTCGGGACAGGGGTCTCTGGGGCCAACGTCCTGACTTTC. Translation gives CASSFGTGVSGANVLTF.